These 17 T cell receptor beta chains originate from one sample sequenced in a study of T cells in Graves' hyperthyroidism and ophthalmopathy. Amplification of TCR beta CDR3 regions was performed using RNA transcripts as template. A first-round RT-PCR of the TCR CDR3 used the HTBI primer set. One entry per CDR3 protein, called by TCRdb with MiXCR from the multiplex PCR reads. The data hold hundreds of thousands of distinct CDR3 sequences, with less than 25% observed a single time. Sequencing used blood. The receptor source for this set is a man aged 30 to 39 with Graves' ophthalmopathy.

The chain combines TRBV6-1 with TRBJ2-5; the D gene is possibly TRBD2 (5 bases). V gave up 6 bases and J gave up 3 bases, with 14 bases separating them. The CDR3 totals 14 residues. Germline V CDR1 and CDR2: MNHNS, SASEGT. CDR3 amino acids: CASRAREHKETQYF. CDR3 nucleotide sequence: TGTGCCAGCAGGGCCCGGGAACACAAAGAGACCCAGTACTTC.

This clonotype has ten or more counts. V usage is TRBV27 and J usage is TRBJ2-7, with 11 bases aligning to TRBD2. CDR1 and CDR2 from the germline V gene are MNHEY and SMNVEV (reference sequence). V lost 4 bases and J lost 3; bases outside the gene matches: 8. The CDR3 runs 16 residues. CDR3 nucleotide sequence: TGTGCCAGCAGTTCGTCGGGACTAGCGGCCCTCTACGAGCAGTACTTC. It codes for CASSSSGLAALYEQYF.

The V gene is TRBV6-1, the J gene TRBJ1-6; D is possibly TRBD1 (5 bases). The germline V gene encodes CDR1 MNHNS and CDR2 SASEGT. The V and J ends lost 6 bases and 1 base respectively, with 7 bases between them. This CDR3 spans 14 amino acids. The CDR3 loop is CASSRQSYNSPLHF. Here the CDR3 DNA reads TGTGCCAGCAGCCGACAGTCCTATAATTCACCCCTCCACTTT.

This clonotype occurred a few times. V usage is TRBV20-1 and J usage is TRBJ2-5; D possibly corresponds to TRBD2 (6 bases). The CDR3 is made up of 13 amino acids. Trimming cost V 4 bases and J 4 bases, with 13 bases left between them. Germline V gives CDR1 DFQATT, CDR2 SNEGSKA (reference sequence). The CDR3 sequence: CSAISGTGETQYF. CDR3 bases: TGCAGTGCTATTTCCGGGACTGGAGAGACCCAGTACTTC.

The chain uses TRBV27 and TRBJ1-4; the match to TRBD1 covers 7 bases. This CDR3 is 14 amino acids long. Germline-derived CDR1 and CDR2 are MNHEY and SMNVEV (reference sequence). The V and J ends lost 8 bases and 1 base, in that order; junction bases with no gene match: 4. The DNA of the CDR3 is TGTGCCAGCGCACAGGGGAGAACTAATGAAAAACTGTTTTTT. Amino acids: CASAQGRTNEKLFF.

In its sample, this clonotype was seen many times. The J gene is TRBJ2-1, the V gene TRBV19; D is perhaps TRBD1 or TRBD2 (5 bases each). Between the trimmed V and J ends, which lost 4 bases and 6 bases, there was a span of 13 bases. Germline CDR1 is LNHDA and CDR2 is SQIVND (reference sequence). CDR3 length: 14 residues. The DNA of the CDR3 is TGTGCCAGTAGTAGGGGACGAGCTCCCAATGAGCAGTTCTTC. This translates into CASSRGRAPNEQFF.

There are many counts of this clonotype. The gene calls are TRBV11-2 and TRBJ2-6; no clear D gene. Trimming shortened V by 6 bases and J by 1 base, and 4 bases separated the two germline ends. Germline V gene sequence: CDR1 SGHAT, CDR2 FQNNGV. This CDR3 is built from 13 residues. In DNA, the CDR3 is TGTGCCAGCAGTGGATCTGGGGCCAACGTCCTGACTTTC. Protein product: CASSGSGANVLTF. Together with reference TRBV11-2 and TRBJ2-6, the CDR3 gives the full variable domain: EAGVAQSPRYKIIEKRQSVAFWCNPISGHATLYWYQQILGQGPKLLIQFQNNGVVDDSQLPKDRFSAERLKGVDSTLKIQPAKLEDSAVYLCASSGSGANVLTFGAGSRLTVL.

CDR3 sequence: CASRTGTTLEQFF. The CDR3 bases are TGTGCCAGCAGGACCGGGACTACCCTTGAGCAGTTCTTC. This chain uses TRBV6-1 with TRBJ2-1; 7 nucleotides agree with TRBD2. CDR1 is MNHNS and CDR2 is SASEGT in the germline V gene. The CDR3 covers 13 residues. Unmatched junction bases numbered 8, after V lost 6 bases and J lost 9 bases.

The gene calls are TRBV28 and TRBJ2-7; D remains ambiguous. This CDR3 spans 12 amino acids. Germline V gene data show CDR1 as MDHEN and CDR2 as SYDVKM. Trimming pared 3 bases from V and 5 bases from J, leaving 8 bases between. The CDR3 nucleotides read TGTGCCAGCAGTTTGTTTAGGAACGAGCAGTACTTC. Its translation is CASSLFRNEQYF. The full variable domain, completed using reference TRBV28 and TRBJ2-7, is DVKVTQSSRYLVKRTGEKVFLECVQDMDHENMFWYRQDPGLGLRLIYFSYDVKMKEKGDIPEGYSVSREKKERFSLILESASTNQTSMYLCASSLFRNEQYFGPGTRLTVT.

This clonotype was found a few times. The chain recombines TRBV5-1 with TRBJ2-3; perhaps D is TRBD1 or TRBD2 (5 bases each). Trimming pared 2 bases from V and 8 bases from J, leaving 18 bases between. The CDR3 is 15 amino acids. Germline CDR1 is SGHRS and CDR2 is YFSETQ. CDR3 sequence: CASSLGADTLGTQYF. The CDR3 DNA sequence: TGCGCCAGCAGCTTAGGGGCAGATACACTAGGTACGCAGTATTTT.

This clonotype has just a few counts. Here the CDR3 reads CSARDRTGGPYEQFF. CDR3 in DNA: TGCAGTGCTAGAGATCGAACGGGAGGGCCCTATGAGCAGTTCTTC. V gene TRBV20-1 combines with J gene TRBJ2-1; TRBD2 matches at 8 bases. The CDR3 has 15 residues. Germline V lookup: CDR1 DFQATT, CDR2 SNEGSKA (reference sequence). Trimming at V came to 0 bases and at J to 8 bases, leaving 9 bases not matched to a gene.

This clonotype was seen ten or more times. The V call is TRBV11-2, the J call TRBJ2-2, with 7 bases fitting TRBD1. CDR3 length: 16 amino acids. The germline gives CDR1 SGHAT, CDR2 FQNNGV. Trimming took 4 bases from V and 1 from J; bases not matched to a gene: 6. The CDR3 DNA is TGTGCCAGCAGCTCATCCGGGACAGTGAACACCGGGGAGCTGTTTTTT. Translated: CASSSSGTVNTGELFF.

The chain links TRBV20-1 to TRBJ1-2; D might be TRBD1 (6 bases). This CDR3 has 15 residues. V dropped 2 bases and J dropped 4 bases, with 17 bases sitting between them. In germline, CDR1 is DFQATT, CDR2 SNEGSKA (reference sequence). CDR3 residues: CSARSQTGSSYGYTF. CDR3 nucleotides: TGCAGTGCTAGAAGTCAGACAGGTTCCTCCTATGGCTACACCTTC.

This clonotype was seen at least ten times. This chain joins TRBV30 and TRBJ1-6, with D perhaps matching TRBD1 (6 bases). CDR1 and CDR2 (germline): GTSNPN, SVGIG (reference sequence). This CDR3 is built from 16 residues. V lost 2 bases and J lost 8, with 19 bases in between. CDR3 protein: CAWSWMRGGWDSPLHF. The CDR3 nucleotides read TGTGCCTGGAGTTGGATGAGGGGGGGCTGGGATTCACCCCTCCACTTT.

This clonotype was recorded many times. V gene TRBV28 combines with J gene TRBJ1-2, with a weak D call TRBD1 (5 bases). Trimming removed 5 bases from V and 4 bases from J, with 17 bases in between. The CDR3 consists of 15 residues. Germline loops: CDR1 MDHEN, CDR2 SYDVKM. CDR3 coding DNA: TGTGCCAGCAGTCGTGGAGTCAGGGACGGCTATGGCTACACCTTC. Encoded protein: CASSRGVRDGYGYTF.

In DNA, the CDR3 is TGCGCCAGCAGCCAAGTGCGAGGGGATAATGAGCAGTTCTTC. Protein sequence: CASSQVRGDNEQFF. The chain joins TRBV4-1 to TRBJ2-1; D tentatively fits TRBD1 or TRBD2 (5 bases each). The CDR3 is 14 residues long. Germline CDR1 MGHRA, CDR2 YSYEKL. V was pared by 1 base and J by 7 bases, with 11 bases between.

In its sample, this clonotype was seen a few times. V gene TRBV4-1 combines with J gene TRBJ2-7; TRBD2 matches 12 bases. V gave up 1 base and J gave up 5 bases; unmatched junction bases: 6. Germline CDR1 MGHRA, CDR2 YSYEKL. CDR3 length: 16 amino acids. Here the CDR3 DNA reads TGCGCCAGCAGCCAAGGACTAGCGGGAGTCCCCAACGAGCAGTACTTC. This translates into CASSQGLAGVPNEQYF.